The 23 T cell receptor beta chains below were found in one sample sequenced in a study of neurological immune-mediated disorders. MiXCR, run by TCRdb on the 5' RACE reads, gives a single entry per CDR3 protein. The sample lists about 74,000 distinct CDR3 sequences; 5.2% were seen once. The material sequenced was PBMCs. These receptors were obtained from a man younger than 35 with multiple sclerosis.

This clonotype was counted ten times or more. The CDR3 loop reads CASSYPIAGQTSYEQYF. The CDR3 coding sequence is TGTGCCAGCAGTTACCCGATAGCGGGACAGACTAGTTACGAGCAGTACTTC. The gene calls are TRBV6-5 and TRBJ2-7, with a possible D match to TRBD2 (8 bases). V dropped 2 bases and J dropped 4 bases, with 21 bases sitting between them. Germline assignment: CDR1 MNHEY and CDR2 SVGAGI. The CDR3 contains 17 residues.

This clonotype appeared many times. CDR3 sequence (DNA): TGCGCCAGCAGCGCGGCGGCCTCTGGAAACACCATATATTTT. Protein sequence: CASSAAASGNTIYF. The rearrangement links TRBV5-1 to TRBJ1-3; no reliable D call. The CDR3 is made up of 14 amino acids. In germline, CDR1 is SGHRS, CDR2 YFSETQ. V was pared by 4 bases and J by 0 bases, with 8 bases between.

There are many counts of this clonotype. The J gene is TRBJ2-3, the V gene TRBV10-3; 12 nucleotides agree with TRBD2. V dropped 10 bases and J dropped 0; count of bases not matched to a gene: 11. The CDR3 is made up of 17 amino acids. Germline CDR1 is ENHRY and CDR2 is SYGVKD. CDR3 nucleotide sequence: TGTGCCACAGCCAAGACTAGCGGGGGTTCTAGCACAGATACGCAGTATTTT. Encoded protein: CATAKTSGGSSTDTQYF.

This clonotype appeared many times. The rearrangement uses TRBV6-2 or TRBV6-3 and TRBJ2-7; D perhaps matches TRBD2 (6 bases). V gave up 9 bases and J gave up 2 bases, with 17 bases separating them. Germline CDR1 reads MNHEY; CDR2 reads SVGEGT. The CDR3 totals 14 residues. CDR3 sequence reads: CASLGTWKPYEQYF. DNA for the CDR3: TGTGCCAGTCTTGGGACTTGGAAACCCTACGAGCAGTACTTC.

The table lists this clonotype with many counts. This chain connects TRBV5-6 to TRBJ2-3, with D tentatively TRBD1 (6 bases). CDR1 SGHDT and CDR2 YYEEEE come from the germline V gene. V lost 5 bases to trimming and J lost 1 base, with 14 bases between them. The CDR3 runs to 15 residues. The CDR3 DNA sequence: TGTGCCAGCAGACCACAGGGAGTTGGCACAGATACGCAGTATTTT. Translated: CASRPQGVGTDTQYF. Full variable domain (remainder filled in from reference TRBV5-6 and TRBJ2-3): DAGVTQSPTHLIKTRGQQVTLRCSPKSGHDTVSWYQQALGQGPQFIFQYYEEEERQRGNFPDRFSGHQFPNYSSELNVNALLLGDSALYLCASRPQGVGTDTQYFGPGTRLTVL.

This clonotype has ten or more counts. This chain uses TRBV30 with TRBJ1-2; a weak D match, TRBD1 (5 bases). Germline V gene lookup returns CDR1 GTSNPN and CDR2 SVGIG (reference sequence). CDR3 length: 15 residues. The V end lost 1 base, the J end lost 4 bases, and 16 bases lay between the germline ends. DNA for the CDR3: TGTGCCTGGAGTGCGACAGCTCCCGCTTCCTATGGCTACACCTTC. Translation gives CAWSATAPASYGYTF.

This clonotype was seen ten or more times. An end of the junction differs from the germline gene, which may be a read error. V usage is TRBV5-1 and J usage is TRBJ1-1, with D possibly matching TRBD1 (5 bases). Germline V gene lookup returns CDR1 SGHRS and CDR2 YFSETQ. The CDR3 has 13 residues. CDR3: CASSLGGNTEAFF. The DNA of the CDR3 is TGTGCCAGCAGCCTTGGGGGGAACACTGAAGCTTTCTTT.

This clonotype occurred a few times. Being one base from a much bigger clone, this may be a read error. The V gene is TRBV7-9, the J gene TRBJ2-6, with D perhaps assigned TRBD1 or TRBD2 (6 bases each). From germline, CDR1 is SEHNR and CDR2 FQNEAQ (reference sequence). This CDR3 region has 14 residues. The CDR3 region has the DNA TGTGCCAGCAGCTCCCCCTCGGGGGCCAAAGTCCTGACTTTC. Encoded protein: CASSSPSGAKVLTF.

This clonotype has a count of ten or more. CDR3 residues: CASSQAAGLGEQYF. CDR3 sequence (DNA): TGTGCCAGCAGCCAAGCCGCGGGTCTGGGCGAGCAGTACTTC. This chain joins TRBV3-1 and TRBJ2-7; D is perhaps TRBD2 (5 bases). CDR1 and CDR2 from the germline V gene are LGHDT and YNNKEL (reference sequence). The V end lost 1 base, the J end lost 6 bases, and 13 bases lay between the germline ends. This CDR3 contains 14 residues.

This clonotype was seen ten or more times. V is TRBV7-2 and J is TRBJ2-3; TRBD1 agrees at 8 bases. V dropped 5 bases and J dropped 2; count of bases not matched to a gene: 6. This CDR3 comprises 15 residues. Germline loops: CDR1 SGHTA, CDR2 FQGNSA. The CDR3 reads CASSPRQGITDTQYF. The DNA for the CDR3 is TGTGCCAGCAGCCCCCGACAGGGGATCACAGATACGCAGTATTTT.

This sequence joins TRBV6-2 or TRBV6-3 and TRBJ2-2; D call uncertain. The germline gives CDR1 MNHEY, CDR2 SVGEGT. This CDR3 spans 14 amino acids. The V end was cut by 6 bases, the J end by 1 base, with 9 bases between. DNA of the CDR3: TGTGCCAGCAGGCGACCGGTGAACACCGGGGAGCTGTTTTTT. It encodes CASRRPVNTGELFF.

In this sample, this clonotype turned up many times. The chain joins TRBV28 to TRBJ1-5; no definite D call. Between the trimmed V and J ends, which lost 6 bases and 3 bases, there was a span of 6 bases. Germline CDR1 is MDHEN and CDR2 is SYDVKM. The CDR3 is 12 amino acids. CDR3 sequence: CASSELNQPQHF. CDR3 nucleotide sequence: TGTGCCAGCAGCGAACTCAATCAGCCCCAGCATTTT.

This clonotype was seen many times. The gene calls are TRBV5-1 and TRBJ2-1, with 12 bases fitting TRBD2. From germline, CDR1 is SGHRS and CDR2 YFSETQ. Unmatched junction bases numbered 8, after V lost 2 bases and J lost 2 bases. This CDR3 has 18 amino acids. The CDR3 loop reads CASSFRLAGDMPYNEQFF. CDR3 nucleotide sequence: TGCGCCAGCAGCTTCCGACTAGCGGGGGATATGCCCTACAATGAGCAGTTCTTC.

This clonotype was seen ten or more times. The chain joins TRBV5-1 to TRBJ2-2; D gene unclear. The CDR3 consists of 14 residues. The germline V gene encodes CDR1 SGHRS and CDR2 YFSETQ. V lost 0 bases to trimming and J lost 6 bases, with 9 bases between them. The CDR3 nucleotides read TGCGCCAGCAGCTTGGGGCCGAGCTCCGGGGAGCTGTTTTTT. Translating gives CASSLGPSSGELFF.

Ten or more counts support this clonotype. The rearrangement links TRBV6-6 to TRBJ1-2; D perhaps matches TRBD1 (6 bases). Per germline, CDR1 MNHNY and CDR2 SVGAGI (reference sequence). Trimming removed 6 bases from V and 3 bases from J, with 14 bases in between. This CDR3 region has 14 residues. CDR3 DNA sequence: TGTGCCAGCAGGATTCGGACAGATTACTATGGCTACACCTTC. As protein: CASRIRTDYYGYTF.

This clonotype was counted many times. The V call is TRBV27, the J call TRBJ2-1; tentatively, D is TRBD2 (6 bases). The V gene lost 8 bases and the J gene lost 0 bases, with 17 bases spanning the gap. The CDR3 has 16 amino acids. Looked up from germline, CDR1 is MNHEY and CDR2 is SMNVEV (reference sequence). The CDR3 DNA reads as TGTGCCAGCTCTCCCGGGACTTTTCGCTCCTACAATGAGCAGTTCTTC. Its protein is CASSPGTFRSYNEQFF.

This clonotype was counted ten times or more. Here the CDR3 omits its conserved ending phenylalanine or tryptophan, so a read error is the likely source. The rearrangement links TRBV2 to TRBJ2-7; possibly TRBD1 or TRBD2 for D (6 bases each). The length of the CDR3 is 16 residues. The germline V gene encodes CDR1 SNHLY and CDR2 FYNNEI. V shed 2 bases and J shed 0 bases, with 14 bases lying between them. As DNA, the CDR3 is TGTGCCAGCAGTGAACAGGGCGGGGACATCTCCTACGAGCAGTACAAC. Translation: CASSEQGGDISYEQYN.

This clonotype showed up many times. Mismatch with germline at one junction end may stem from a read error. The CDR3 coding sequence is TGTGCCAGCAGCCCCCGGGTAGTCCAGAGCTCCTATAATTCACCCCTCAACTTT. It encodes CASSPRVVQSSYNSPLNF. This chain joins TRBV7-2 and TRBJ1-6; D is undetermined. The CDR3 totals 18 residues. Germline CDR1 and CDR2: SGHTA and FQGNSA.

Ten or more counts support this clonotype. The chain couples TRBV28 to TRBJ2-4; unclear D gene. This CDR3 comprises 14 residues. Per germline, CDR1 MDHEN and CDR2 SYDVKM. V lost 3 bases and J 10 bases, leaving 16 bases between the germline ends. CDR3 coding DNA: TGTGCCAGCAGTTTTGACGAAAGGGTGGAAATTCAGTACTTC. Amino acids: CASSFDERVEIQYF.

There are many counts of this clonotype. V usage is TRBV12-3 or TRBV12-4 and J usage is TRBJ1-6; D may be TRBD1 (6 bases). The CDR3 consists of 20 residues. The germline V and J ends were trimmed by 2 bases and 0 bases, with 20 bases remaining between them. CDR3 protein: CASSLSLGHGLSSYNSPLHF. The CDR3 DNA is TGTGCCAGCAGTTTAAGTTTGGGACACGGTCTGAGCTCCTATAATTCACCCCTCCACTTT.

At least ten counts were recorded for this clonotype. The chain recombines TRBV12-3 or TRBV12-4 with TRBJ2-2; a possible D gene is TRBD1 (6 bases). This CDR3 spans 13 amino acids. V was pared by 8 bases and J by 5 bases, with 12 bases between. CDR3 loop: CASGYRATGELFF. The CDR3 coding sequence is TGTGCCAGCGGATACAGGGCAACCGGGGAGCTGTTTTTT.

This clonotype was found many times. The chain employs TRBV5-6 and TRBJ1-2; 10 bases are a match to TRBD1. This CDR3 is built from 14 residues. Germline values: CDR1 SGHDT, CDR2 YYEEEE. The J segment lost 4 bases and the V segment lost 3 bases, leaving 3 bases of the junction unmatched. The CDR3 sequence is CASSWDRGLYGYTF. Written as DNA, the CDR3 is TGTGCCAGCAGCTGGGACAGGGGCCTCTATGGCTACACCTTC.

This clonotype was counted at least ten times. The chain uses TRBV20-1 and TRBJ1-1; D gene ambiguous. Trimming pared 0 bases from V and 0 bases from J, leaving 2 bases between. The CDR3 runs to 12 residues. Germline assignment: CDR1 DFQATT and CDR2 SNEGSKA (reference sequence). This CDR3 reads CSARDLNTEAFF. Written as DNA, the CDR3 is TGCAGTGCTAGAGATCTGAACACTGAAGCTTTCTTT.